This T cell receptor (beta chain) derives from a study of blood T cells in healthy people across ages. General study points: Estimated diversity across one million T cells was deemed an underestimate.

Next came a second PCR, run for about 7 to 11 cycles, which used a sample-barcoded 5' primer along with a J-beta primer mix. TCRdb re-analysed the 5' RACE reads in MiXCR, keeping a single row per CDR3 protein. The sample includes roughly 560,000 distinct CDR3 sequences, about 24% of them seen just once. Germline assignment: CDR1 SNHLY and CDR2 FYNNEI. This CDR3 is 15 amino acids long. V was clipped by 6 bases and J by 4 bases; unmatched bases: 9. A word on this clonotype: Its antigen is still unknown.

This same sample was also taken into another study, of T cells of mothers and their children. That work states: The yield was over 9 million TCR beta CDR3 reads from each mother and approximately 3 million from each child.

V is TRBV2 and J is TRBJ2-3, with 8 bases matching TRBD2. The TCR comes from a boy aged 10-17 years in good health. Input material: blood. The CDR3 DNA follows: TGTGCCAGCAGGGGAGGAGCGGGGGTGTCAGATACGCAGTATTTT. This codes for CASRGGAGVSDTQYF.